One and the same sample provided the 31 T cell receptor beta chains below, sequenced in a study of blood T cell repertoires in COVID-19 (dated by TCRdb to the early 2020s). Library prep was done by the immunoSEQ multiplex PCR assay. Here the immuneACCESS table is served through TCRdb, limited to in-frame sequences with V and J called. Missing clones are a known gap in these copies; in checked studies unresolved V genes cover under half, and the rest lacks a known reason. The sample table holds 250,000 to 300,000 clones, of which approximately 86% were seen once. The top ten hold around 5% of the sample. The source material was peripheral blood. Receptors originate from an older woman with COVID-19, enrolled during active disease.

V usage is TRBV9 and J usage is TRBJ1-6; D perhaps matches TRBD1 (5 bases). This CDR3 is 12 amino acids long. Germline CDR1 and CDR2: SGDLS and YYNGEE. V lost 7 bases and J lost 6, with 8 bases in between. This chain's CDR3 is CASQGLNSPLHF. The CDR3 DNA reads TGTGCCAGCCAGGGACTTAATTCACCCCTCCACTTT.

The chain uses TRBV6-1 and TRBJ2-5; 7 bases match TRBD2. After removal of 2 bases from V and 4 bases from J, the junction contained 10 bases not matched to a gene. CDR3 size: 16 residues. The germline gives CDR1 MNHNS, CDR2 SASEGT. In DNA, the CDR3 is TGTGCCAGCAGTGAACTCGTTCGGACTAGTCTAGAGACCCAGTACTTC. Translating it yields CASSELVRTSLETQYF.

The chain carries TRBV30 and TRBJ1-3; possibly TRBD1 for D (5 bases). The germline CDR1 and CDR2 sequences are GTSNPN and SVGIG (reference sequence). The CDR3 is made up of 14 amino acids. Trimming left V 4 bases short and J 0 bases short, with 10 bases between. CDR3 sequence (DNA): TGTGCCTGGACCCGACAGATCTCTGGAAACACCATATATTTT. Translating gives CAWTRQISGNTIYF.

The chain recombines TRBV4-3 with TRBJ2-3; D is ambiguous. Per germline, CDR1 LGHNA and CDR2 YSLEER. The length of the CDR3 is 15 residues. Trimming removed 0 bases from V and 4 bases from J, with 11 bases in between. The CDR3 nucleotides read TGCGCCAGCAGCCAAGAACGGGTGGCTGCAGATACGCAGTATTTT. It specifies CASSQERVAADTQYF.

This clone appeared a single time. Other DNA sequences from this sample encode an identical CDR3 as well. J is TRBJ2-1 and V is TRBV7-2; no clear D. V lost 5 bases and J 0 bases, leaving 11 bases between the germline ends. The CDR3 extends over 15 amino acids. CDR1 is SGHTA, CDR2 FQGNSA, per germline. The DNA for the CDR3 is TGTGCCAGCAGCCCAGACTCGAGCTCCTACAATGAGCAGTTCTTC. As protein: CASSPDSSSYNEQFF.

This clone has just one count. The V and J genes are TRBV7-6 and TRBJ2-7; D is unclear. Germline V gene data show CDR1 as SGHVS and CDR2 as FNYEAQ. V lost 2 bases and J lost 5, with 7 bases in between. The CDR3 totals 12 residues. Here the CDR3 reads CASSLSGDEQYF. The DNA of the CDR3 is TGTGCCAGCAGCTTATCAGGTGACGAGCAGTACTTC.

The rearrangement joins TRBV5-1 to TRBJ2-1, with a possible D match to TRBD2 (5 bases). The CDR3 totals 13 residues. The germline CDR1 and CDR2 sequences are SGHRS and YFSETQ. Trimming removed 0 bases from V and 6 bases from J, with 7 bases in between. The CDR3 is CASSLDRGNEQFF. As DNA, the CDR3 is TGCGCCAGCAGCTTGGACCGGGGCAATGAGCAGTTCTTC.

The V and J genes are TRBV6-5 and TRBJ1-1, with D maybe TRBD1 (5 bases). There are 16 residues in the CDR3. V gave up 2 bases and J gave up 3 bases, with 16 bases separating them. CDR1 is MNHEY and CDR2 is SVGAGI in the germline V gene. CDR3 DNA: TGTGCCAGCAGTTACCGGACCCCGGGGGTCGACACTGAAGCTTTCTTT. It codes for CASSYRTPGVDTEAFF.

This rearrangement joins TRBV15 to TRBJ1-5; tentatively, D is TRBD1 (5 bases). In germline, CDR1 is LNHNV, CDR2 YYDKDF (reference sequence). The CDR3 contains 14 residues. Deletions cut 0 bases from V and 3 bases from J, with 6 bases between. CDR3 region: CATSREGPNQPQHF. CDR3 in DNA: TGTGCCACCAGCAGAGAGGGGCCCAATCAGCCCCAGCATTTT. The variable domain in full, with the rest retrieved from reference TRBV15 and TRBJ1-5, is DAMVIQNPRYQVTQFGKPVTLSCSQTLNHNVMYWYQQKSSQAPKLLFHYYDKDFNNEADTPDNFQSRRPNTSFCFLDIRSPGLGDTAMYLCATSREGPNQPQHFGDGTRLSIL.

In its sample, this clone was seen once. V and J are TRBV7-6 and TRBJ2-1; TRBD2 agrees at 8 bases. Trimming at V came to 5 bases and at J to 7 bases, leaving 13 bases not matched to a gene. Germline V CDR1 and CDR2: SGHVS, FNYEAQ. The CDR3 covers 16 residues. CDR3 region: CASSLRAGASGNEQFF. CDR3 bases: TGTGCCAGCAGCCTACGGGCCGGGGCTAGCGGGAATGAGCAGTTCTTC. Drawing the rest from reference TRBV7-6 and TRBJ2-1, the complete variable domain is GAGVSQSPRYKVTKRGQDVALRCDPISGHVSLYWYRQALGQGPEFLTYFNYEAQQDKSGLPNDRFSAERPEGSISTLTIQRTEQRDSAMYRCASSLRAGASGNEQFFGPGTRLTVL.

The V call is TRBV12-5, the J call TRBJ2-3; 8 nucleotides line up with TRBD1. The V gene's germline CDR1 is LGHNT and CDR2 FRNRAP. With 5 bases clipped from V and 3 bases from J, the junction kept 7 bases outside the gene matches. The CDR3 totals 15 residues. The CDR3 loop is CASGHDRGLTDTQYF. The CDR3 bases are TGTGCTAGTGGTCACGACAGGGGTCTGACAGATACGCAGTATTTT.

The chain couples TRBV4-2 to TRBJ2-7; D uncertain. The CDR3 spans 15 residues. CDR1 is LGHNA, CDR2 YNFKEQ, per germline. V gave up 2 bases and J gave up 2 bases, with 13 bases separating them. The chain's CDR3 is CASSQFTSSTYEQYF. The CDR3 nucleotides read TGTGCCAGCAGCCAATTTACTTCCTCCACCTACGAGCAGTACTTC.

The V call is TRBV7-3, the J call TRBJ2-2, with 9 bases lining up with TRBD2. The CDR3 is 15 residues long. V trimming: 2 bases; J trimming: 4 bases; junction bases outside the gene matches: 2. Germline-derived CDR1 and CDR2 are SGHTA and FQGTGA. The CDR3 nucleotides read TGTGCCAGCAGCTTAGCGGGAGGGCCCACCGGGGAGCTGTTTTTT. Amino acid sequence: CASSLAGGPTGELFF. Full variable domain (missing parts from reference TRBV7-3 and TRBJ2-2): GAGVSQTPSNKVTEKGKYVELRCDPISGHTALYWYRQSLGQGPEFLIYFQGTGAADDSGLPNDRFFAVRPEGSVSTLKIQRTERGDSAVYLCASSLAGGPTGELFFGEGSRLTVL.

J is TRBJ2-3 and V is TRBV6-5; 8 positions match TRBD2. The junction had 8 bases not matched to a gene; V was cut back by 6 bases and J by 6 bases. CDR1 MNHEY and CDR2 SVGAGI come from the germline V gene. This CDR3 is built from 14 residues. CDR3 nucleotides: TGTGCCAGCAGCCGGGGGGGGGCAGGTGATACGCAGTATTTT. Amino acid sequence: CASSRGGAGDTQYF.

The V call is TRBV6-5, the J call TRBJ1-2; weak D call: TRBD1 (6 bases). Trimming took off 0 bases at V and 3 bases at J, with 11 bases between the two ends. The CDR3 totals 15 residues. Germline V gene lookup returns CDR1 MNHEY and CDR2 SVGAGI. The CDR3 bases are TGTGCCAGCAGTTACTCGTGGGGGCCGGACTATGGCTACACCTTC. This gives the protein CASSYSWGPDYGYTF.

This clone was observed a single time. The J gene is TRBJ2-5, the V gene TRBV5-4; D remains unclear. The V and J ends lost 0 bases and 4 bases respectively, with 7 bases between them. The CDR3 spans 13 residues. CDR1 is SGHNT and CDR2 is YYREEE in the germline V gene (reference sequence). The CDR3 region has the DNA TGTGCCAGCAGCTTGGAGCCGCTAGAGACCCAGTACTTC. This gives the protein CASSLEPLETQYF.

The chain couples TRBV28 to TRBJ1-1; D not certain. The germline V gene has CDR1 MDHEN and CDR2 SYDVKM. The CDR3 covers 16 residues. V lost 1 base, J lost 5 bases, and 17 bases lay in between. This CDR3 is CASSLSLGVMGTEAFF. CDR3 DNA: TGTGCCAGCAGTTTATCGCTCGGGGTAATGGGGACTGAAGCTTTCTTT.

This chain joins TRBV19 and TRBJ1-5, with a weak D call TRBD1 (6 bases). The CDR3 is 17 residues long. V was pared by 3 bases and J by 3 bases, with 18 bases between. Germline CDR1 and CDR2: LNHDA and SQIVND (reference sequence). CDR3 loop: CASSIRDRPTLNQPQHF. The CDR3, as DNA: TGTGCCAGTAGTATCCGCGACAGGCCTACCCTCAATCAGCCCCAGCATTTT.

This chain uses TRBV20-1 with TRBJ2-1; D is undetermined. Trimming pared 6 bases from V and 12 bases from J, leaving 15 bases between. CDR1 DFQATT and CDR2 SNEGSKA come from the germline V gene (reference sequence). The CDR3 has 11 amino acids. In DNA, the CDR3 is TGCAGTGCCAGTTGGCTATCTAGGCAGTTCTTC. This gives the protein CSASWLSRQFF.

The chain employs TRBV18 and TRBJ2-4, with D hard to call. CDR1 and CDR2 (germline): KGHSH, LQKENI. CDR3 length: 17 amino acids. V was clipped by 3 bases and J by 0 bases, with 15 bases between them. CDR3 protein: CASSPVGASLAKNIQYF. Here the CDR3 DNA reads TGTGCCAGCTCACCTGTGGGCGCGAGCTTAGCCAAAAACATTCAGTACTTC.

V usage is TRBV30 and J usage is TRBJ1-3; the D gene is possibly TRBD1 (6 bases). V lost 3 bases, J lost 2 bases, and 17 bases lay in between. CDR3 length equals 16 residues. Germline CDR1 GTSNPN, CDR2 SVGIG (reference sequence). CDR3 residues: CAWSAQRGFAGNTIYF. The CDR3, as DNA: TGTGCCTGGAGCGCTCAAAGGGGGTTTGCTGGAAACACCATATATTTT.

The chain uses TRBV5-4 and TRBJ2-7; 7 bases map to TRBD1. J gave up 2 bases and V 4 bases, and 12 bases lay outside the gene matches. This CDR3 is 16 amino acids long. Per the germline V gene, CDR1 is SGHNT and CDR2 is YYREEE (reference sequence). CDR3 bases: TGTGCCAGCAGCCCACGGGCCGGGACAGCGCCCTACGAGCAGTACTTC. This sequence encodes CASSPRAGTAPYEQYF.

This clone has a single count. This chain joins TRBV10-3 and TRBJ2-2, with TRBD2 identical over 8 bases. V shed 0 bases, J shed 6 bases, and the junction held 3 bases outside the gene matches. This CDR3 spans 15 amino acids. Germline V CDR1 and CDR2: ENHRY, SYGVKD. The CDR3 sequence is CAISESGGRPGELFF. CDR3 sequence (DNA): TGTGCCATCAGTGAGTCGGGCGGGAGGCCCGGGGAGCTGTTTTTT.

V usage is TRBV5-1 and J usage is TRBJ1-1, with D unresolved. Germline V gene sequence: CDR1 SGHRS, CDR2 YFSETQ. Trimming stripped 7 bases from V and 4 bases from J, with 11 bases between. The CDR3 spans 12 residues. Written as DNA, the CDR3 is TGCGCCAGCGCTATCTCTGGCACTGAAGCTTTCTTT. Its translation: CASAISGTEAFF.

This chain uses TRBV7-8 with TRBJ2-7, with 10 bases lining up with TRBD1. CDR1 and CDR2 (germline): SGHVS, FQNEAQ. V dropped 2 bases and J dropped 7; count of bases not matched to a gene: 5. The CDR3 runs 14 residues. This chain's CDR3 is CASSLTGQGSEQYF. CDR3 DNA: TGTGCCAGCAGCTTAACGGGACAGGGGAGTGAGCAGTACTTC.

The chain uses TRBV3-1 (or the pseudogene TRBV3-2) and TRBJ2-3, with 7 nucleotides matching TRBD2. Looked up from germline, CDR1 is LGHDT and CDR2 is YNNKEL (reference sequence). The ends lost 1 base at V and 1 base at J; junction bases unmatched: 8. The CDR3 length is 17 residues. The CDR3 region is CASSQGGGLAGTDTQYF. The CDR3, as DNA: TGTGCCAGCAGCCAAGGAGGAGGGCTAGCGGGCACAGATACGCAGTATTTT.

This chain links TRBV24-1 with TRBJ1-2; a weak D match, TRBD1 (5 bases). V was pared by 2 bases and J by 10 bases, with 10 bases between. Germline V CDR1 and CDR2: KGHDR, SFDVKD. This CDR3 is 12 amino acids long. This CDR3 is CATSDSDSHYTF. The DNA for the CDR3 is TGTGCCACCAGTGATTCTGACAGTCACTACACCTTC.

The genes are TRBV6-2 or TRBV6-3 and TRBJ1-5; D is unresolved. The CDR3 is made up of 14 amino acids. The ends were cut back, 3 bases at V and 4 bases at J, with 10 bases in the middle. The germline CDR1 and CDR2 sequences are MNHEY and SVGEGT. The CDR3 loop is CASSYAWANQPQHF. The CDR3 nucleotides read TGTGCCAGCAGTTATGCCTGGGCTAATCAGCCCCAGCATTTT.

This clone was observed a handful of times. This chain joins TRBV7-3 and TRBJ2-2; no reliable D call. The CDR3 totals 14 residues. V was pared by 2 bases and J by 6 bases, with 10 bases between. Germline V gene data show CDR1 as SGHTA and CDR2 as FQGTGA. CDR3 in DNA: TGTGCCAGCAGCTTAGGCAGGATAGCCGGGGAGCTGTTTTTT. It is translated as CASSLGRIAGELFF.

This clone came up a few times. The V and J genes are TRBV15 and TRBJ1-2; 10 nucleotides agree with TRBD1. Unmatched junction bases numbered 5, after V lost 3 bases and J lost 4 bases. Germline-derived CDR1 and CDR2 are LNHNV and YYDKDF (reference sequence). The CDR3 is made up of 15 amino acids. In DNA form, the CDR3 reads TGTGCCACCAGCAGGATTGGACAGGGGGTCTATGGCTACACCTTC. It encodes CATSRIGQGVYGYTF.

Here the CDR3 reads CSVEETGAYNEQFF. In nucleotides, the CDR3 is TGCAGCGTTGAGGAGACGGGAGCCTACAATGAGCAGTTCTTC. The V gene is TRBV29-1, the J gene TRBJ2-1, with a possible D match to TRBD2 (6 bases). Deletions cut 3 bases from V and 2 bases from J, with 11 bases between. Per the germline V gene, CDR1 is SQVTM and CDR2 is ANQGSEA. This CDR3 has 14 residues.